This T cell receptor (beta chain) was recorded in a study of Graves' ophthalmopathy and Graves' hyperthyroidism. Diagnoses were established from clinical symptoms, serum thyroxine, TRAb, thyroid ultrasound and orbital computed tomography. General study findings and limits: The model achieved about 64% sensitivity and 72% to 85% specificity for ophthalmopathy progression.

TCR beta CDR3 regions were amplified from RNA transcripts. Scientists carried out first-round RT-PCR using HTBI primers and then a second-round multiplex PCR. TCRdb reprocessed the multiplex PCR reads via MiXCR and lists one record per CDR3 protein. The sample holds around 1,000,000 distinct CDR3 sequences, 35% to 45% seen once. This clonotype came up many times. Its antigen is as yet unknown. V was shortened by 5 bases and J by 9 bases, with 11 bases between the two germline ends. The germline CDR1 and CDR2 sequences are SQVTM and ANQGSEA. The CDR3 is 12 amino acids. This chain links TRBV29-1 with TRBJ1-6; D possibly corresponds to TRBD1 (6 bases). Input material: peripheral blood or thyroid tissue (not recorded which). The clonotype originates from an adult man with Graves' hyperthyroidism. CDR3 coding DNA: TGCAGCGTTCGGCAGGGGAGTTCACCCCTCCACTTT. Translation gives CSVRQGSSPLHF.